The rows below give T cell receptor beta chains drawn from one sample of a study of a mutant IDH1 vaccine in newly diagnosed glioma. These receptors have no known antigen. TCRdb keeps only in-frame clones here, not all; method: immunoSEQ multiplex PCR. This sample has around 84,000 clones; 75% to 90% occur once, and the top ten carry approximately 5.4%. The source was PBMCs, collected from a glioma patient whose treatment included an IDH1 peptide vaccine. The receptors stem from a man aged 35 to 55 with glioma. CDR3s include the opening cysteine and the closing phenylalanine or tryptophan. The D gene is left open where the match is weak. Clone size appears in some rows only: once, few, many, or a class for an expanded clone.

d_gene,v_gene,j_gene,abundance,CDR3aa,CDR3nt
-,TRBV7-8,TRBJ1-1,few,CASSLAAQGNTEAFF,TGTGCCAGCAGCTTAGCTGCCCAGGGGAACACTGAAGCTTTCTTT
TRBD1,TRBV4-3,TRBJ2-3,once,CASSDRLQGTDTQYF,TGCGCCAGCAGCGATCGTTTACAGGGGACAGATACGCAGTATTTT
-,TRBV7-6,TRBJ2-7,once,CASSRGLLSSYEQYF,TGTGCCAGCAGCCGGGGACTTCTTAGCTCCTACGAGCAGTACTTC
TRBD2,TRBV27,TRBJ2-1,-,CASSPRLAGGYHEQFF,TGTGCCAGCAGTCCCCGACTAGCGGGGGGGTACCATGAGCAGTTCTTC
TRBD2,TRBV29-1,TRBJ2-3,few,CSVAGLPPRGDTQYF,TGCAGCGTTGCGGGACTACCTCCTCGGGGGGATACGCAGTATTTT
-,TRBV5-1,TRBJ1-3,-,CASSFGPTNTIYF,TGCGCCAGCAGCTTTGGGCCAACGAACACCATATATTTT
-,TRBV7-2,TRBJ2-7,-,CASSLAITYEQYF,TGTGCCAGCAGCTTAGCCATCACCTACGAGCAGTACTTC
-,TRBV7-2,TRBJ1-6,-,CASSFTFTRGSGSPLHF,TGTGCCAGCAGCTTTACTTTCACGAGGGGGTCGGGTTCACCCCTCCACTTT
-,TRBV15,TRBJ2-5,once,CATSRVGRQETQYF,TGTGCCACCAGCAGAGTAGGCAGACAAGAGACCCAGTACTTC
-,TRBV18,TRBJ1-5,-,CASPLTGRGIQPQHF,TGTGCCAGCCCACTAACAGGAAGAGGGATTCAGCCCCAGCATTTT
TRBD1,TRBV4-3,TRBJ1-5,-,CASSQERQGSEPQHF,TGCGCCAGCAGCCAAGAGAGACAGGGTAGTGAGCCCCAGCATTTT
-,TRBV5-1,TRBJ1-5,few,CASRSQENQPQHF,TGCGCCAGCAGGTCTCAGGAGAATCAGCCCCAGCATTTT
TRBD2,TRBV4-3,TRBJ2-1,-,CASSQESTSVGDEQFF,TGCGCCAGCAGCCAAGAATCGACTAGCGTTGGGGATGAGCAGTTCTTC
-,TRBV28,TRBJ1-5,-,CASILGQYNQPQHF,TGTGCCAGCATCCTTGGACAGTACAATCAGCCCCAGCATTTT
-,TRBV18,TRBJ1-3,-,CASSEQQGSGNTIYF,TGTGCCAGCTCAGAACAGCAAGGCTCTGGAAACACCATATATTTT
TRBD2,TRBV5-4,TRBJ2-1,-,CASSLAGTDPHNEQFF,TGTGCCAGCAGCTTAGCGGGGACCGACCCTCACAATGAGCAGTTCTTC
-,TRBV10-2,TRBJ2-7,few,CASSETNYEQYF,TGCGCCAGCAGTGAGACAAACTACGAGCAGTACTTC
-,TRBV28,TRBJ2-7,few,CASSFGPGVYEQYF,-
-,TRBV10-3,TRBJ2-3,-,CAISVAIRTDTQYF,TGTGCCATCAGTGTGGCAATTCGCACAGATACGCAGTATTTT
-,TRBV4-1,TRBJ2-2,-,CASSQESSGAFGELFF,TGCGCCAGCAGCCAAGAGAGTTCGGGGGCGTTCGGGGAGCTGTTTTTT
-,TRBV9,TRBJ2-7,-,CASSVGGNYEQYF,TGTGCCAGCAGCGTAGGAGGGAACTACGAGCAGTACTTC
TRBD1,TRBV7-8,TRBJ2-3,once,CASSRQGGDTQYF,TGTGCCAGCAGCCGACAGGGTGGAGATACGCAGTATTTT
-,TRBV19,TRBJ1-6,-,CASSTGGGYNSPLHF,TGTGCCAGTAGTACGGGGGGCGGCTATAATTCACCCCTCCACTTT
-,TRBV27,TRBJ1-1,-,CASSLSGGLTEAFF,TGTGCCAGCAGTTTATCGGGGGGGCTCACTGAAGCTTTCTTT
TRBD2,TRBV7-3,TRBJ2-1,-,CASSLGLAEGYEQFF,TGTGCCAGCAGCCTGGGACTAGCGGAGGGGTATGAGCAGTTCTTC
-,TRBV5-6,TRBJ2-1,-,CASSPQKGLGYNEQFF,TGTGCCAGCAGCCCCCAAAAGGGGTTAGGCTACAATGAGCAGTTCTTC
TRBD1,TRBV18,TRBJ1-3,-,CASTGTASGNTIYF,TGTGCCAGCACCGGGACAGCCTCTGGAAACACCATATATTTT
-,TRBV19,TRBJ2-7,-,CASSNPRTPYEQYF,TGTGCCAGTAGTAACCCCAGGACCCCCTACGAGCAGTACTTC
-,TRBV23-1,TRBJ2-2,-,CASTQGPYGSLNTGELFF,TGCGCCAGCACCCAGGGGCCTTACGGCAGCTTAAACACCGGGGAGCTGTTTTTT
TRBD2,TRBV4-2,TRBJ2-3,few,CASSQDRAGGSDTQYF,TGTGCCAGCAGCCAAGATCGAGCGGGGGGCTCAGATACGCAGTATTTT
-,TRBV6-6,TRBJ1-2,-,CASRLSAGSYGYTF,TGTGCCAGCAGGCTGTCGGCGGGGTCCTATGGCTACACCTTC
TRBD2,TRBV10-1,TRBJ2-7,-,CASSENSGVHEQYF,TGCGCCAGCAGTGAAAATAGCGGGGTCCACGAGCAGTACTTC
-,TRBV27,TRBJ2-2,-,CASSHGKNTGELFF,TGTGCCAGCAGTCACGGAAAGAACACCGGGGAGCTGTTTTTT
-,TRBV9,TRBJ1-1,once,CASSRAGGNTEAFF,TGTGCCAGCAGCCGGGCGGGGGGGAACACTGAAGCTTTCTTT
-,TRBV7-9,TRBJ2-1,-,CASSLAGGQPEQFF,TGTGCCAGCAGCTTAGCCGGTGGACAGCCCGAGCAGTTCTTC
-,TRBV6-6,TRBJ1-6,-,CASSPVRGHLNSPLHF,TGTGCCAGCAGCCCCGTTCGAGGACACCTTAATTCACCCCTCCACTTT
-,TRBV5-5,TRBJ2-7,few,CASSFSRTRGYEQYF,TGTGCCAGCAGCTTTTCTCGGACACGGGGCTACGAGCAGTACTTC
-,TRBV6-1,TRBJ1-3,-,CASTGDSSGNTIYF,TGTGCCAGCACCGGCGACAGCTCTGGAAACACCATATATTTT
-,TRBV19,TRBJ2-3,-,CASSIGGQGTDTQYF,TGTGCCAGTAGTATAGGTGGCCAGGGGACAGATACGCAGTATTTT
-,TRBV21-1,TRBJ1-6,-,CASTPEWVKPYNSPLHF,TGTGCCAGCACCCCGGAGTGGGTCAAGCCCTATAATTCACCCCTCCACTTT
-,TRBV7-2,TRBJ1-2,-,CASSSQGGVVGYTF,TGTGCCAGCAGCTCCCAAGGGGGTGTCGTGGGTTACACCTTC
-,TRBV5-1,TRBJ1-2,-,CASSLESQGLGYTF,TGCGCCAGCAGCTTGGAATCCCAGGGGCTCGGCTACACCTTC
TRBD2,TRBV10-1,TRBJ2-2,-,CASSVLAGGKTGELFF,TGCGCCAGCAGTGTACTAGCGGGGGGGAAAACCGGGGAGCTGTTTTTT
-,TRBV23-1,TRBJ1-4,-,CASSQSPGQSTNEKLFF,TGCGCCAGCAGTCAATCCCCCGGACAGTCTACTAATGAAAAACTGTTTTTT
-,TRBV28,TRBJ2-7,-,CASSQPFYEQYF,TGTGCCAGCAGTCAACCCTTCTACGAGCAGTACTTC
-,TRBV5-6,TRBJ1-2,-,CASSIIPGGYGYTF,TGTGCCAGCTCAATAATCCCCGGAGGATATGGCTACACCTTC
-,TRBV6-1,TRBJ2-5,-,CASHEGAQETQYF,TGTGCCTCACACGAGGGAGCTCAAGAGACCCAGTACTTC
-,TRBV6-6,TRBJ2-7,-,CASSFTGYEQYF,TGTGCCAGCAGTTTTACAGGTTACGAGCAGTACTTC
TRBD1,TRBV7-2,TRBJ1-6,-,CASSTHRGIDSPLHF,TGTGCCAGCAGCACTCACAGGGGGATAGATTCACCCCTCCACTTT
-,TRBV4-3,TRBJ1-3,-,CASSQDLVGSGNTIYF,TGCGCCAGCAGCCAAGACTTGGTCGGCTCTGGAAACACCATATATTTT
-,TRBV19,TRBJ2-1,-,CASKGGRQPYNEQFF,TGTGCCAGCAAAGGAGGGAGGCAGCCTTACAATGAGCAGTTCTTC
TRBD1,TRBV5-6,TRBJ2-7,few,CASSLVTGGGWEQYF,TGTGCCAGCAGCTTGGTGACAGGGGGCGGTTGGGAGCAGTACTTC